A selection of T cell receptor beta chains follows, all from one sample in a study of blood T cell repertoires in COVID-19. The method was immunoSEQ multiplex PCR; TCRdb's version includes in-frame clones alone and lacks a portion of them. The sample gives roughly 230,000 clones, 89% of which show up once; about 4.5% is in the top ten. Sequencing was done on a sample of peripheral blood. The receptor set was obtained from a woman in her 40s who had recovered from COVID-19. CDR3s include the opening cysteine and the closing phenylalanine or tryptophan. D genes are given only for firm matches. For some rows the clone size is stated as once, few or many, or as a class when expanded; others skip it.

clone size	V gene	J gene	D gene	CDR3 DNA	CDR3 protein
once	TRBV4-3	TRBJ1-2	TRBD1	TGCGCCAGCAGCCAAGTTGGTTTCAGGGGGTCTAACTATGGCTACACCTTC	CASSQVGFRGSNYGYTF
NA	TRBV6-5	TRBJ1-1	NA	TGTGCCAGCAGTTGGCTTGGGCAGTCCACTGAAGCTTTCTTT	CASSWLGQSTEAFF
NA	TRBV7-6	TRBJ2-1	NA	TGTGCCAGCAGCTCGGGAGCACCCTCCTACAATGAGCAGTTCTTC	CASSSGAPSYNEQFF
once	TRBV18	TRBJ1-6	NA	TGTGCCAGCTCACCACTTATCCAGGGTAATTCACCCCTCCACTTT	CASSPLIQGNSPLHF
NA	TRBV7-9	TRBJ1-2	NA	TGTGCCAGCAGCTTAGCGCTGGGAGGAGCTAACTATGGCTACACCTTC	CASSLALGGANYGYTF
NA	TRBV7-9	TRBJ1-4	TRBD1	TGTGCCAGCAGCTCGACAGGGGTCGTTAATGAAAAACTGTTTTTT	CASSSTGVVNEKLFF
NA	TRBV27	TRBJ2-3	NA	TGTGCCAGCAGTTTAAGTACTAGCACAGATACGCAGTATTTT	CASSLSTSTDTQYF
NA	TRBV10-3	TRBJ2-7	TRBD2	TGTGCCATCACCCAGGGACTAGCGGCTACTGGTGAGCAGTACTTC	CAITQGLAATGEQYF
NA	TRBV19	TRBJ1-1	NA	TGTGCCAGTAGTAACGAGGATGGAGCTGAAGCTTTCTTT	CASSNEDGAEAFF
NA	TRBV5-5	TRBJ2-6	NA	TGTGCCAGCAGCTTGACTAACAGGATAGACTCTGGGGCCAACGTCCTGACTTTC	CASSLTNRIDSGANVLTF
NA	TRBV5-8	TRBJ1-4	NA	TGTGCCAGCAGCTTGGTTGTGCCAGGGGAAAAACTGTTTTTT	CASSLVVPGEKLFF
NA	TRBV3-1/TRBV3-2	TRBJ1-2	NA	TGTGCCAGCAGCCTAAGGACTGGTGAAGGCTACACCTTC	CASSLRTGEGYTF
NA	TRBV6-2/TRBV6-3	TRBJ2-3	TRBD2	TGTGCCAGCAGCCAAGGACTAGCGGGCCCAGATACGCAGTATTTT	CASSQGLAGPDTQYF
many	TRBV9	TRBJ1-1	NA	TGTGCCAGCAGCGTAGGATCCGGGTTAGGAACTGAAGCTTTCTTT	CASSVGSGLGTEAFF
NA	TRBV4-1	TRBJ2-2	NA	TGCGCCAGCAGCCAACCCACACAATCGGGGGAGCTGTTTTTT	CASSQPTQSGELFF
NA	TRBV7-3	TRBJ2-5	TRBD1	TGTGCCAGCAGCCCGGACAGGGGGCAGGAGACCCAGTACTTC	CASSPDRGQETQYF
NA	TRBV10-1	TRBJ2-7	TRBD2	TGCGCCAGCAGTGATGGTAGCGGGGGTTACGAGCAGTACTTC	CASSDGSGGYEQYF
NA	TRBV10-2	TRBJ2-1	TRBD2	TGCGCCAGCAGTGGACGGGCGGGAGGGCCCTATGAGCAGTTCTTC	CASSGRAGGPYEQFF
NA	TRBV2	TRBJ1-2	TRBD1	TGTGCCAGCAGCATCGGGACAGGGCCTAACTATGGCTACACCTTC	CASSIGTGPNYGYTF
NA	TRBV6-5	TRBJ2-2	NA	TGTGCCAGCAGTCAGGGCAGGGAGCTGTTTTTT	CASSQGRELFF
NA	TRBV9	TRBJ2-7	TRBD1	TGTGCCAGCAGCGTAAAGGGACAGGGGGCCGAGCAGTACTTC	CASSVKGQGAEQYF
NA	TRBV5-6	TRBJ1-1	NA	TGTGCCAGCAGCTTGGGGGGGCTGGGCACTGAAGCTTTCTTT	CASSLGGLGTEAFF
few	TRBV19	TRBJ2-1	TRBD2	TGTGCCAGTAGTGGCGGGACTAGCGGGCGAAAATACAATGAGCAGTTCTTC	CASSGGTSGRKYNEQFF
NA	TRBV6-5	TRBJ2-1	NA	TGTGCCAGCAGACCTACTACCTACAATGAGCAGTTCTTC	CASRPTTYNEQFF
NA	TRBV2	TRBJ1-2	NA	TGTGCCAGGGAGAAACCGACGTGGATGAATAGCGGCTACACCTTC	CAREKPTWMNSGYTF
NA	TRBV3-1/TRBV3-2	TRBJ1-1	TRBD1	TGTGCCAGCAGCCAAGTAGGGGGCGGAAGAACTGAAGCTTTCTTT	CASSQVGGGRTEAFF
many	TRBV28	TRBJ1-2	NA	TGTGCCAGCAGTTTATCCTTGCCGGTTAGAGGCTACACCTTC	CASSLSLPVRGYTF
NA	TRBV10-3	TRBJ2-1	NA	TGTGCCATCAGTGAGGTGGACAGAAACAATGAGCAGTTCTTC	CAISEVDRNNEQFF
NA	TRBV3-1/TRBV3-2	TRBJ2-6	NA	TGTGCCAGCAGCCAAGATTTGAGTCGGGCCAACGTCCTGACTTTC	CASSQDLSRANVLTF
NA	TRBV10-3	TRBJ2-1	NA	TGTGCCATCCTCCCCGGTGGAGGGCATTTTAGTGAGCAGTTCTTC	CAILPGGGHFSEQFF
NA	TRBV5-1	TRBJ2-1	NA	TGCGCCAGCAGCTTGGCCTCGGGGAGTATATACAATGAGCAGTTCTTC	CASSLASGSIYNEQFF
NA	TRBV7-9	TRBJ2-3	TRBD1	TGTGCCAGCAGCCCTGCGGCCGGGACAGGGGGTTACACAGATACGCAGTATTTT	CASSPAAGTGGYTDTQYF
few	TRBV7-9	TRBJ1-6	TRBD1	TGTGCCAGCAGCATTGGACAGGTTTCACCCCTCCACTTT	CASSIGQVSPLHF
NA	TRBV5-4	TRBJ2-3	NA	TGTGCCAGCAGCTTGGGCGGGGCAACCACAGATACGCAGTATTTT	CASSLGGATTDTQYF
NA	TRBV28	TRBJ1-5	NA	TGTGCCAGCCAGGGTCGGGGCAATCAGCCCCAGCATTTT	CASQGRGNQPQHF
once	TRBV30	TRBJ2-1	TRBD2	TGTGCCTGGGGACTAGCGGGTTACAATGAGCAGTTCTTC	CAWGLAGYNEQFF
NA	TRBV2	TRBJ2-4	TRBD1	TGTGCCAGCAAACTCCGGGACAGGGGGTCAGACATTCAGTACTTC	CASKLRDRGSDIQYF
NA	TRBV12-1	TRBJ2-5	NA	TGTGCCAGCAGCAAAAAGAATTCCCTAGCGGGGAGACAAGAGACCCAGTACTTC	CASSKKNSLAGRQETQYF
NA	TRBV28	TRBJ2-7	TRBD1	TGTGCCAGCACCGAAGGGACAGGGAAGAACGAGCAGTACTTC	CASTEGTGKNEQYF
NA	TRBV6-5	TRBJ1-1	NA	TGTGCCAGCACCTACGGACAGAGCACTGAAGCTTTCTTT	CASTYGQSTEAFF
NA	TRBV5-1	TRBJ2-1	TRBD2	TGCGCCAGCAGCTTGCGCACTAGCGGGATTTTTAGCAATGAGCAGTTCTTC	CASSLRTSGIFSNEQFF
NA	TRBV11-2	TRBJ2-6	NA	TGTGCCAGCAGCTTACACAGATCTGGGGCCAACGTCCTGACTTTC	CASSLHRSGANVLTF
NA	TRBV6-1	TRBJ2-3	TRBD2	TGTGCCAGCAGTGAGACTAGCGGGGGGGCGACAGATACGCAGTATTTT	CASSETSGGATDTQYF
NA	TRBV11-2	TRBJ2-1	TRBD1	TGTGCCAGCAGACTAGGGACAGGATCCTACAATGAGCAGTTCTTC	CASRLGTGSYNEQFF
NA	TRBV12-3/TRBV12-4	TRBJ1-1	NA	TGTGCCAGCAGTTTACTCTGGAGTGAAGCTTTCTTT	CASSLLWSEAFF
once	TRBV5-5	TRBJ2-1	NA	TGTGCCAGCAGCTTGTACGGGACTTTTGGGGTGAATGAGCAGTTCTTC	CASSLYGTFGVNEQFF
NA	TRBV7-2	TRBJ1-3	NA	TGTGCCAGCAGCAGACAGGACTCTGGAAACACCATATATTTT	CASSRQDSGNTIYF
NA	TRBV3-1/TRBV3-2	TRBJ2-1	TRBD2	TGTGCCAGCAGCCAAGTGTTCGGGGACTGGCGGGAGACAAGTGAGCAGTTCTTC	CASSQVFGDWRETSEQFF
NA	TRBV25-1	TRBJ2-2	NA	TGTGCCAGCAGTGACGTTCAGGGGAACACCGGGGAGCTGTTTTTT	CASSDVQGNTGELFF
once	TRBV5-1	TRBJ1-2	TRBD1	TGCGCCAGCAGCTTGGAGGGTCAAGGGGGACAGGGGCACTATGGCTACACCTTC	CASSLEGQGGQGHYGYTF
NA	TRBV30	TRBJ2-2	NA	TGTGCCTGTTGGAGTCCCGGGGAGCTGTTTTTT	CACWSPGELFF
NA	TRBV25-1	TRBJ2-1	NA	TGTGCCAGCAGTATTCTGGGACACTCGGACTCCTACAATGAGCAGTTCTTC	CASSILGHSDSYNEQFF
NA	TRBV11-3	TRBJ2-3	TRBD2	TGTGCCAGCAGCTCAGCGGGAGTTAGGACAGATACGCAGTATTTT	CASSSAGVRTDTQYF
NA	TRBV11-2	TRBJ1-1	NA	TGTGCCAGCAGCTTAGCAGGGTGGGAAGCTTTCTTT	CASSLAGWEAFF
once	TRBV5-1	TRBJ2-1	NA	TGCGCCAGCCGATCCGGTCAGGACTACAATGAGCAGTTCTTC	CASRSGQDYNEQFF